This is a list of T cell receptor beta chains from one sample in a study of Graves' ophthalmopathy and Graves' hyperthyroidism. TCRdb redid the calling of the multiplex PCR reads with MiXCR, one entry per CDR3 protein. The sample carries 300,000 to 500,000 distinct CDR3 sequences, 15% recorded once. The sequencing sample was made of peripheral blood. These receptors all come from a woman between 18 and 29 years old with stable Graves' hyperthyroidism. The CDR3 runs from the conserved cysteine through the conserved F or W. A D gene is named only where the DNA matches it firmly. Not all rows give a size; the values are once, few, many and, for expanded clones, a class.

cdr3_aa	cdr3_nt	v_call	j_call	clone_size	d_call
CASRDSDRGSNSPLHF	TGTGCCAGCAGGGACTCGGACAGGGGGAGCAATTCACCCCTCCACTTT	TRBV2	TRBJ1-6	many	TRBD1
CASSPGPAGGTGELFF	TGTGCCAGCTCACCGGGTCCGGCCGGGGGCACCGGGGAGCTGTTTTTT	TRBV18	TRBJ2-2	few	.
CASGLVRVWGYGYTF	TGTGCTAGTGGTTTGGTACGAGTGTGGGGCTATGGCTACACCTTC	TRBV12-5	TRBJ1-2	once	.
CASSSQDRVTSPLHF	TGTGCCAGTAGTAGCCAGGACAGGGTCACTTCACCCCTCCACTTT	TRBV19	TRBJ1-6	many	TRBD1
CASRDSPLSNQPQHF	TGTGCCAGCAGGGACAGTCCCTTAAGCAATCAGCCCCAGCATTTT	TRBV6-2/TRBV6-3	TRBJ1-5	many	.
CASSTGQRETEAFF	TGTGCCAGCAGCACCGGACAGAGAGAGACTGAAGCTTTCTTT	TRBV7-6	TRBJ1-1	few	.
CASSVRGSAEQYF	TGCGCCAGCAGCGTCAGGGGTTCGGCCGAGCAGTACTTC	TRBV5-1	TRBJ2-7	.	.
CASRRQGSGANVLTF	TGTGCCAGCAGACGACAGGGATCCGGGGCCAACGTCCTGACTTTC	TRBV11-2	TRBJ2-6	many	TRBD1
CASTEGTGDTQYF	TGTGCCAGTACAGAGGGTACGGGAGATACGCAGTATTTT	TRBV7-3	TRBJ2-3	many	.
CASSLDPQASEQYF	TGCGCCAGCAGCTTGGATCCGCAGGCCAGCGAGCAGTACTTC	TRBV5-1	TRBJ2-7	many	.
CASSAGVTPGNTIYF	TGCGCCAGCAGCGCCGGGGTTACTCCTGGAAACACCATATATTTT	TRBV5-1	TRBJ1-3	many	.
CASSYRTVNTEAFF	TGTGCCAGCAGTTACCGGACAGTGAACACTGAAGCTTTCTTT	TRBV6-2/TRBV6-3	TRBJ1-1	many	.
CASSRRQGMNTEAFF	TGTGCCAGTAGCAGACGACAGGGGATGAACACTGAAGCTTTCTTT	TRBV19	TRBJ1-1	many	TRBD1
CASSLAGLAGGVTDTQYF	TGCGCCAGCAGCTTGGCCGGGCTAGCGGGGGGGGTCACAGATACGCAGTATTTT	TRBV5-1	TRBJ2-3	.	TRBD2
CSARDREGVLGAFF	TGCAGTGCCCGGGACAGGGAGGGGGTATTAGGGGCTTTCTTT	TRBV20-1	TRBJ1-1	many	TRBD1
CSVTGGANYGYTF	TGCAGCGTTACTGGCGGGGCCAACTATGGCTACACCTTC	TRBV29-1	TRBJ1-2	many	.
CASSKEARVNSPLHF	TGTGCCAGCAGTAAGGAGGCCAGGGTTAATTCACCCCTCCACTTT	TRBV2	TRBJ1-6	many	.
CASSFVAAGTGSPLHF	TGTGCCAGCAGCTTTGTGGCGGCAGGGACGGGATCACCCCTCCACTTT	TRBV5-6	TRBJ1-6	many	.
CATSRDLSGYTF	TGTGCCACCAGCAGAGATCTTTCCGGCTACACCTTC	TRBV15	TRBJ1-2	many	.
CASSSAVGNTEAFF	TGCGCCAGCAGCTCGGCTGTTGGGAACACTGAAGCTTTCTTT	TRBV5-1	TRBJ1-1	few	.
CASRATGATRVGTEAFF	TGTGCCAGCAGGGCGACAGGGGCTACACGGGTCGGGACTGAAGCTTTCTTT	TRBV2	TRBJ1-1	many	TRBD1
CASSPGTPYKGELFF	TGTGCCAGCAGCCCCGGGACTCCCTATAAGGGGGAGCTGTTTTTT	TRBV12-3/TRBV12-4	TRBJ2-2	many	.
CASSLSQTNSPLHF	TGTGCCAGCAGCTTAAGCCAGACGAATTCACCCCTCCACTTT	TRBV7-3	TRBJ1-6	many	.
CASSSTGGPETQYF	TGTGCCAGCAGTTCCACCGGGGGGCCGGAGACCCAGTACTTC	TRBV12-3/TRBV12-4	TRBJ2-5	.	.
CASSLVDRVGYGYTF	TGTGCCAGCAGCTTAGTGGACAGGGTGGGCTATGGCTACACCTTC	TRBV7-2	TRBJ1-2	many	TRBD1
CASSPWTANTEAFF	TGCGCCAGCAGCCCATGGACGGCGAACACTGAAGCTTTCTTT	TRBV5-1	TRBJ1-1	many	.
CASRLTGGQKGEQYF	TGTGCCAGCAGGCTCACAGGAGGCCAGAAAGGGGAGCAGTACTTC	TRBV6-2/TRBV6-3	TRBJ2-7	many	.
CASSPDRPVYGEAFF	TGTGCCAGCAGTCCCGACAGGCCCGTCTACGGTGAAGCTTTCTTT	TRBV12-3/TRBV12-4	TRBJ1-1	many	.
CASSLGQPLAKNIQYF	TGCGCCAGCAGCTTGGGTCAACCCTTAGCCAAAAACATTCAGTACTTC	TRBV5-1	TRBJ2-4	few	.
CASSTGGDQPQHF	TGTGCCAGCAGCACAGGAGGCGATCAGCCCCAGCATTTT	TRBV7-9	TRBJ1-5	many	.